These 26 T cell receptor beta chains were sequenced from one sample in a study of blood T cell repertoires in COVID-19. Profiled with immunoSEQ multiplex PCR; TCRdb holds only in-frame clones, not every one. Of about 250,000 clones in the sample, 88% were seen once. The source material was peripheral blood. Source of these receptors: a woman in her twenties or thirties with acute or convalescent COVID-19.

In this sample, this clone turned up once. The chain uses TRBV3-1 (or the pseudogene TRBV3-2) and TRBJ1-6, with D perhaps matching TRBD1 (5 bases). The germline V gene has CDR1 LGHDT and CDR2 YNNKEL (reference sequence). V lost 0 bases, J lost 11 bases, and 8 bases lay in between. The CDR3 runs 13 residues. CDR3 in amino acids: CASSQDRGTPLHF. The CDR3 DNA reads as TGTGCCAGCAGCCAAGATCGGGGGACACCCCTCCACTTT.

The chain's CDR3 is CASSERGQGFETQYF. The CDR3 DNA sequence: TGTGCCAGCAGTGAAAGGGGACAGGGGTTTGAGACCCAGTACTTC. The chain is built from TRBV2 and TRBJ2-5; 10 bases map to TRBD1. Germline V gives CDR1 SNHLY, CDR2 FYNNEI. This CDR3 comprises 15 residues. With 2 bases clipped from V and 5 bases from J, the junction kept 5 bases outside the gene matches. The variable domain in full, with the rest retrieved from reference TRBV2 and TRBJ2-5, is EPEVTQTPSHQVTQMGQEVILRCVPISNHLYFYWYRQILGQKVEFLVSFYNNEISEKSEIFDDQFSVERPDGSNFTLKIRSTKLEDSAMYFCASSERGQGFETQYFGPGTRLLVL.

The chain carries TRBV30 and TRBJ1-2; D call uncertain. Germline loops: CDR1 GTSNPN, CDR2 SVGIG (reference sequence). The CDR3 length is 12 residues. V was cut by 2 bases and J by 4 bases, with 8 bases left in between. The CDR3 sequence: CAWSTGGYGYTF. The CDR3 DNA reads TGTGCCTGGAGTACGGGTGGCTATGGCTACACCTTC. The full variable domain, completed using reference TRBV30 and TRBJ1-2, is SQTIHQWPATLVQPVGSPLSLECTVEGTSNPNLYWYRQAAGRGLQLLFYSVGIGQISSEVPQNLSASRPQDRQFILSSKKLLLSDSGFYLCAWSTGGYGYTFGSGTRLTVV.

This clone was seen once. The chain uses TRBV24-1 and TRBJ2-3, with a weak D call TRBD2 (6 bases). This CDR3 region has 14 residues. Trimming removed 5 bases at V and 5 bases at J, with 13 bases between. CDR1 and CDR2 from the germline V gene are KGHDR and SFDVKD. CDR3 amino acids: CATSVGGTGDTQYF. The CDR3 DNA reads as TGTGCCACCAGTGTCGGCGGGACGGGAGATACGCAGTATTTT.

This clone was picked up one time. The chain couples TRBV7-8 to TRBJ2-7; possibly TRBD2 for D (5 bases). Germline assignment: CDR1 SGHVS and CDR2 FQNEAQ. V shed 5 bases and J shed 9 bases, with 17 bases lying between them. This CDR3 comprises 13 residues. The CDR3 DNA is TGTGCCAGCAGCCGAAACACTAGAAGCGGGCAGTACTTC. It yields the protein CASSRNTRSGQYF. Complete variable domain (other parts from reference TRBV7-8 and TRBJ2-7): GAGVSQSPRYKVAKRGQDVALRCDPISGHVSLFWYQQALGQGPEFLTYFQNEAQLDKSGLPSDRFFAERPEGSVSTLKIQRTQQEDSAVYLCASSRNTRSGQYFGPGTRLTVT.

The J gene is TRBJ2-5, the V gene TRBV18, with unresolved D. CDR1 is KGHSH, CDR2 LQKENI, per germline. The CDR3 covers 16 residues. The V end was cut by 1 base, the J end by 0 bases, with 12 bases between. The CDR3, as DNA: TGTGCCAGCTCACCACAGCGCAGACCCCACCAAGAGACCCAGTACTTC. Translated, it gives CASSPQRRPHQETQYF.

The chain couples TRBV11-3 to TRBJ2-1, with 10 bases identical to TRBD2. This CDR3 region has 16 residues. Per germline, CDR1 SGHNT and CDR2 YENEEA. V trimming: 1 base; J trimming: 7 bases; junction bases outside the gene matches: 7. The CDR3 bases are TGTGCCAGCAGCTTAGTCCTAGCGGGAGTGGAGAATGAGCAGTTCTTC. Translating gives CASSLVLAGVENEQFF.

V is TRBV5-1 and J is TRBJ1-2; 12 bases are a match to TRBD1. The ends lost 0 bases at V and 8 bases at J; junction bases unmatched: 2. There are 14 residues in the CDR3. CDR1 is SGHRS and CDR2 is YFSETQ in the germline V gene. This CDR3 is CASSLAGTGGGYTF. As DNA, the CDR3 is TGCGCCAGCAGCTTGGCCGGGACAGGGGGCGGCTACACCTTC.

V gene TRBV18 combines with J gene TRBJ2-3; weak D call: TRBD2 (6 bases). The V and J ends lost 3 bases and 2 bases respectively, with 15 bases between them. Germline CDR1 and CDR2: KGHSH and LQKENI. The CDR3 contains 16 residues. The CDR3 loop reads CASSPKDGGVTDTQYF. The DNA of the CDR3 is TGTGCCAGCTCACCTAAGGACGGGGGAGTCACAGATACGCAGTATTTT.

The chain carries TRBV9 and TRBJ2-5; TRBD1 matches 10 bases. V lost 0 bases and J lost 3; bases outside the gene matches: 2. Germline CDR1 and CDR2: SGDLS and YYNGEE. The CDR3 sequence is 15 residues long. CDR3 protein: CASSVVGTGEETQYF. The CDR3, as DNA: TGTGCCAGCAGCGTAGTGGGGACAGGGGAAGAGACCCAGTACTTC.

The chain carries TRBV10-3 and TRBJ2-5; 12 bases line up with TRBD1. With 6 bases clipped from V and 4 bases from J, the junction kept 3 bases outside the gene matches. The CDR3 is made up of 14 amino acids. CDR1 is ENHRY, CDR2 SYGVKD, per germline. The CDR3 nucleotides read TGTGCCATCAGCCCGGGACAGGGGGCAGAGACCCAGTACTTC. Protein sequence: CAISPGQGAETQYF.

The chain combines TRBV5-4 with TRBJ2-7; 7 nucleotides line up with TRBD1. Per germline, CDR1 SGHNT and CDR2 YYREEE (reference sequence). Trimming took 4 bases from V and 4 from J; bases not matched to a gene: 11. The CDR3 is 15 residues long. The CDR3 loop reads CASSPGQTIIYEQYF. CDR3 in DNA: TGTGCCAGCAGCCCGGGACAGACGATAATTTACGAGCAGTACTTC. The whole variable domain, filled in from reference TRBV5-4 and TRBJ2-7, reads ETGVTQSPTHLIKTRGQQVTLRCSSQSGHNTVSWYQQALGQGPQFIFQYYREEENGRGNFPPRFSGLQFPNYSSELNVNALELDDSALYLCASSPGQTIIYEQYFGPGTRLTVT.

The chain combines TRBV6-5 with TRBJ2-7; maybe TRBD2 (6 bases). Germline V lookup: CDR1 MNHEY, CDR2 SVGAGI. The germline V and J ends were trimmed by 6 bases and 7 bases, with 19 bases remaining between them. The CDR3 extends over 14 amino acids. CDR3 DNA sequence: TGTGCCAGCAGCCCACCTTCCGGGACTCGGGAGCAGTACTTC. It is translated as CASSPPSGTREQYF.

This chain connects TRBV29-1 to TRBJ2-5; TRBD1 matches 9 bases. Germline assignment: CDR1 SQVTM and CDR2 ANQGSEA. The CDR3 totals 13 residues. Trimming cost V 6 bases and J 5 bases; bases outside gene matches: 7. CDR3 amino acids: CSVADRGDETQYF. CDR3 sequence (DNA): TGCAGCGTGGCGGACAGGGGCGACGAGACCCAGTACTTC.

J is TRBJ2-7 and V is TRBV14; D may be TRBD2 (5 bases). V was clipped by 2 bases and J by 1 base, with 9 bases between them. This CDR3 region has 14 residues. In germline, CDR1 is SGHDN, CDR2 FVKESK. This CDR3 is CASSQRTGSYEQYF. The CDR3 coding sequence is TGTGCCAGCAGCCAAAGGACGGGGTCCTACGAGCAGTACTTC.

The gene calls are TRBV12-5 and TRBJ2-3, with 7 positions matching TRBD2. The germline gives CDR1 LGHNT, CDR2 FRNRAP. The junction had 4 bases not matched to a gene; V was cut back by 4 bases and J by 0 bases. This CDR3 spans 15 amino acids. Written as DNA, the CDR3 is TGTGCTAGTGGTTCGACTAGCTCTAGCACAGATACGCAGTATTTT. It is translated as CASGSTSSSTDTQYF.

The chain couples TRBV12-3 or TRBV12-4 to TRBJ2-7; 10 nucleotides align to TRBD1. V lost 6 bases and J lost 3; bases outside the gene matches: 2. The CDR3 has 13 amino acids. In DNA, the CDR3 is TGTGCCAGCAGACGGACAGGGGGCTACGAGCAGTACTTC. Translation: CASRRTGGYEQYF.

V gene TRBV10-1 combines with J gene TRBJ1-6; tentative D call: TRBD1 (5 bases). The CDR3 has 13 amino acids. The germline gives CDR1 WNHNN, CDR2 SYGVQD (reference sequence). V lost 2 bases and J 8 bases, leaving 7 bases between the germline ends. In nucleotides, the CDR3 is TGCGCCAGCAGTGAGCAGGGTCATTCACCCCTCCACTTT. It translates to CASSEQGHSPLHF.

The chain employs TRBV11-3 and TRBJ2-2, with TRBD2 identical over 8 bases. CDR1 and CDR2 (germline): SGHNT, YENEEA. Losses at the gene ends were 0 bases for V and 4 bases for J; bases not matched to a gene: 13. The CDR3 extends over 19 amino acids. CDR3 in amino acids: CASSLDPFSTSGFTGELFF. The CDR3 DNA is TGTGCCAGCAGCTTAGATCCTTTTAGTACTAGCGGTTTCACCGGGGAGCTGTTTTTT.

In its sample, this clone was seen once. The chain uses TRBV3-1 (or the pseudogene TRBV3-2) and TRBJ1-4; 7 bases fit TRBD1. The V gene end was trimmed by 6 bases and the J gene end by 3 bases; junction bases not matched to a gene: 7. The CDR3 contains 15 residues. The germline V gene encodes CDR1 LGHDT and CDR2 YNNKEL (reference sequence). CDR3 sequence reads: CASRGSGTANEKLFF. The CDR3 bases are TGTGCCAGCAGGGGTTCGGGGACAGCTAATGAAAAACTGTTTTTT.

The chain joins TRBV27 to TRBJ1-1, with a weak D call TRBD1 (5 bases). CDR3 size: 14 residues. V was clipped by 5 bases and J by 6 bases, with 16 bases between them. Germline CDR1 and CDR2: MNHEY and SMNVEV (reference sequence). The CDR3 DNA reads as TGTGCCAGCAGTCCACGACAGCTGGGCGCTGAAGCTTTCTTT. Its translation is CASSPRQLGAEAFF.

The CDR3 is CASSMPEASGYNEQFF. DNA of the CDR3: TGTGCCAGTAGTATGCCCGAGGCTAGCGGTTACAATGAGCAGTTCTTC. J is TRBJ2-1 and V is TRBV19; TRBD2 matches 7 bases. Per the germline V gene, CDR1 is LNHDA and CDR2 is SQIVND (reference sequence). The CDR3 contains 16 residues. V shed 3 bases, J shed 4 bases, and the junction held 9 bases outside the gene matches.

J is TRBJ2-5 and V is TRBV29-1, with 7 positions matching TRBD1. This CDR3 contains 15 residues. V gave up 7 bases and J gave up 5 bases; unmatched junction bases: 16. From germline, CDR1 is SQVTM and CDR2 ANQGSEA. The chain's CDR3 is CSATTDRVRTETQYF. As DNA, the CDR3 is TGCAGCGCCACCACCGACAGGGTACGGACGGAGACCCAGTACTTC. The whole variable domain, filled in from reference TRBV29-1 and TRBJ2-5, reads SAVISQKPSRDICQRGTSLTIQCQVDSQVTMMFWYRQQPGQSLTLIATANQGSEATYESGFVIDKFPISRPNLTFSTLTVSNMSPEDSSIYLCSATTDRVRTETQYFGPGTRLLVL.

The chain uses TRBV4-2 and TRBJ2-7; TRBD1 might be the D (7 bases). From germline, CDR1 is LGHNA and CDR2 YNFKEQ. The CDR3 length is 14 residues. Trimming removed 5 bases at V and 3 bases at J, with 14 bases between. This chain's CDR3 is CASSSAGQHYEQYF. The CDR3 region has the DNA TGTGCCAGCAGCAGTGCGGGACAGCACTACGAGCAGTACTTC.

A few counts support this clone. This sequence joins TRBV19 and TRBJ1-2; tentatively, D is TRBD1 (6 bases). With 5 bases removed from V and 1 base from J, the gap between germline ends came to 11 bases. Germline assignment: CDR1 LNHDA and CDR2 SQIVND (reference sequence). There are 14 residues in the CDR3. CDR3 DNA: TGTGCCAGTAGTCGAGGGACATATAACTATGGCTACACCTTC. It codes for CASSRGTYNYGYTF.

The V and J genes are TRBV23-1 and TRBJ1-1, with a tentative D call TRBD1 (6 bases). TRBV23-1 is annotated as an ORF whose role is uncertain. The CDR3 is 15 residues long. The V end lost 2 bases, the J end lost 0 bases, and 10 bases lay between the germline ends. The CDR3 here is CASSQDQGLNTEAFF. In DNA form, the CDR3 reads TGCGCCAGCAGTCAAGATCAGGGGTTGAACACTGAAGCTTTCTTT.